Below are 2 T cell receptor beta chains sequenced from a single sample in a study of T cell changes during pregnancy in multiple sclerosis. Some clones are missing from TCRdb's copy, which holds only in-frame ones; the method was immunoSEQ multiplex PCR. The sample contains about 49,000 clones, nearly 95% of which appear only once. The sample was peripheral blood, taken after pregnancy. Source of these receptors: a female donor with multiple sclerosis, enrolled in a pregnancy study.

Comments on this clone: One end of the junction is discordant with germline, which a read error may explain. Distinct nucleotide sequences in the sample also encode this CDR3. The chain has TRBV29-1 and TRBJ1-2, with 9 bases that match TRBD1. Per the germline V gene, CDR1 is SQVTM and CDR2 is ANQGSEA. The CDR3 contains 14 residues. Here the CDR3 DNA reads TGCAGCGTGGAAGGGACAGGGCTGAACTATGGCTACACCTTC. Its translation: CSVEGTGLNYGYTF.

In this sample, this clone turned up once. The rearrangement uses TRBV19 and TRBJ2-3; a possible D gene is TRBD2 (5 bases). The CDR3 totals 15 residues. Trimming removed 6 bases at V and 2 bases at J, with 15 bases between. The germline V gene has CDR1 LNHDA and CDR2 SQIVND (reference sequence). The CDR3 here is CASREVRKSTDTQYF. The DNA of the CDR3 is TGTGCCAGTAGGGAGGTCAGGAAATCCACAGATACGCAGTATTTT. The whole variable domain, remainder taken from reference TRBV19 and TRBJ2-3, is DGGITQSPKYLFRKEGQNVTLSCEQNLNHDAMYWYRQDPGQGLRLIYYSQIVNDFQKGDIAEGYSVSREKKESFPLTVTSAQKNPTAFYLCASREVRKSTDTQYFGPGTRLTVL.